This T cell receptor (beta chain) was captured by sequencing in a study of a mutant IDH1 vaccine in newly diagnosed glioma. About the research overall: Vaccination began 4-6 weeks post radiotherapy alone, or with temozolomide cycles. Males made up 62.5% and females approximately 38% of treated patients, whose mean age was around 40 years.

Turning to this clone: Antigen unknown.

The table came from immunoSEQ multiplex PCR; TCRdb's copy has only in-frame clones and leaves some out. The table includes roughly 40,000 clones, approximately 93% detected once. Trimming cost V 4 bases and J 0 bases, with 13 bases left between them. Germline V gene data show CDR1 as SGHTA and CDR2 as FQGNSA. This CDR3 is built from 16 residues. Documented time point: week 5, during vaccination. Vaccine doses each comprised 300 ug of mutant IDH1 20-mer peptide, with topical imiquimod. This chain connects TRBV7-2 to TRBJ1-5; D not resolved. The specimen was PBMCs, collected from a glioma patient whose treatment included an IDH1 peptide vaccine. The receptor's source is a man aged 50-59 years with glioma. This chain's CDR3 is CASSSREAYSNQPQHF. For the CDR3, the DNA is TGTGCCAGCAGCTCAAGGGAGGCGTATAGCAATCAGCCCCAGCATTTT. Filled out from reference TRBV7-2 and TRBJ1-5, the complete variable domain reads GAGVSQSPSNKVTEKGKDVELRCDPISGHTALYWYRQSLGQGLEFLIYFQGNSAPDKSGLPSDRFSAERTGGSVSTLTIQRTQQEDSAVYLCASSSREAYSNQPQHFGDGTRLSIL.